This TCR beta chain was observed in a study of blood T cell repertoires in COVID-19. The germline CDR1 and CDR2 sequences are MDHEN and SYDVKM. V lost 2 bases and J 7 bases, leaving 11 bases between the germline ends. CDR3 size: 13 residues. The data were produced by immunoSEQ multiplex PCR, yet TCRdb's version contains in-frame clones alone and is incomplete. The sample has tens of thousands of clones; roughly 88% are singletons. Sequencing was performed on peripheral blood. The chain uses TRBV28 and TRBJ1-1; no reliable D call. The clonotype originates from a man between 18 and 29 years old with COVID-19, enrolled during active disease. In DNA, the CDR3 is TGTGCCAGCAGTTTAATATCGCGGGATGAAGCTTTCTTT. Protein product: CASSLISRDEAFF.